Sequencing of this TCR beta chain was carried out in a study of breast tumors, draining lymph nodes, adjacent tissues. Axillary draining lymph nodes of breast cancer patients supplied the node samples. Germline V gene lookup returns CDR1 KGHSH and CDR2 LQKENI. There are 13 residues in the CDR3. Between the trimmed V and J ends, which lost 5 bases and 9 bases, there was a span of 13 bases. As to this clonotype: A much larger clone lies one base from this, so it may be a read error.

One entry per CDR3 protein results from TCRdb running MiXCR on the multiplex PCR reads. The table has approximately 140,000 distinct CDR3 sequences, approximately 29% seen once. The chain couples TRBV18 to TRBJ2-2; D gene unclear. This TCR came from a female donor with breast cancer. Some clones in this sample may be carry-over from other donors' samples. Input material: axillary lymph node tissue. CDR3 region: CASSGISARELFF. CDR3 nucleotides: TGTGCCAGCTCAGGCATAAGCGCCAGGGAGCTGTTTTTT.